This T cell receptor (beta chain) was profiled in a study of Ad26.COV2.S vaccination and SARS-CoV-2 variants. Overall study context: Into the muscle, Ad26.COV2.S was dosed once or twice, 56 days apart.

Treatment noted: roughly 20 received Ad26.COV2.S at low or high dose, single or two shots; several received placebo; per-sample allocation not given. It was on day 63 after the first vaccine or placebo injection that samples were taken. Produced via immunoSEQ multiplex PCR; TCRdb's table is partial and in-frame only. There are a few hundred thousand clones in the sample; 80% to 90% occur only once, and about 3.5% lies in the top ten. Germline V gene data show CDR1 as MNHEY and CDR2 as SMNVEV (reference sequence). Trimming removed 4 bases from V and 8 bases from J; junction bases left unmatched: 10. The CDR3 runs to 14 residues.

The clonotype was recovered from a person aged 18-60 years who received the Ad26.COV2.S COVID-19 vaccine or a placebo. This specimen was peripheral blood, taken in a trial of Ad26.COV2.S vaccine versus placebo. This rearrangement joins TRBV27 to TRBJ1-2; 7 positions agree with TRBD1. CDR3 DNA sequence: TGTGCCAGCAGTTGGAGGGACAGAGGAGGGGGCTACACCTTC. Translating it yields CASSWRDRGGGYTF.